Below, 14 T cell receptor beta chains from the same sample are listed, as sequenced in a study of OX40 agonist ivuxolimab in advanced cancers. Libraries were built with the immunoSEQ multiplex PCR assay. TCRdb provides this immuneACCESS table in a form limited to in-frame rearrangements. Some clones are lacking; in checked studies, under half of them reflect an unresolved V gene, and why the rest are absent is not known. Recorded for this sample are approximately 82,000 clones; approximately 85% of them occurred a single time. The ten largest clones capture 2% to 2.5% of the sample. The material sequenced was CD4+ or CD8+ T cells sorted from blood, taken in a trial of the OX40 agonist ivuxolimab. The receptors stem from an adult with an advanced solid tumor such as melanoma, head and neck, liver or kidney cancer.

The table lists this clone with a few counts. The chain carries TRBV10-3 and TRBJ1-2, with 7 bases that match TRBD1. The CDR3 sequence is 13 residues long. Germline V CDR1 and CDR2: ENHRY, SYGVKD. The V segment lost 8 bases and the J segment 6 bases; nucleotides outside the gene matches: 9. The CDR3 loop reads CAIRTGQENGYTF. In DNA, the CDR3 is TGTGCCATCCGGACAGGACAGGAGAATGGCTACACCTTC.

The chain uses TRBV27 and TRBJ1-2, with 8 bases fitting TRBD1. The CDR3 is 13 amino acids. V was pared by 6 bases and J by 8 bases, with 8 bases of the junction left unmatched. Germline V gene lookup returns CDR1 MNHEY and CDR2 SMNVEV (reference sequence). The CDR3 sequence: CASSFVGQEGYTF. In DNA form, the CDR3 reads TGTGCCAGCAGCTTCGTGGGACAGGAGGGCTACACCTTC.

The V call is TRBV20-1, the J call TRBJ2-7; D call uncertain. V was trimmed by 3 bases and J by 4 bases, leaving 7 bases between them. Germline values: CDR1 DFQATT, CDR2 SNEGSKA (reference sequence). The CDR3 contains 11 residues. CDR3 residues: CSASTDYEQYF. The CDR3, as DNA: TGCAGTGCTAGTACAGATTACGAGCAGTACTTC.

The chain joins TRBV7-9 to TRBJ2-5; tentative D call: TRBD2 (5 bases). This CDR3 spans 13 amino acids. Trimming removed 5 bases at V and 5 bases at J, with 12 bases between. Germline CDR1 and CDR2: SEHNR and FQNEAQ (reference sequence). CDR3 region: CASSQGGWETQYF. DNA of the CDR3: TGTGCCAGCAGCCAAGGAGGTTGGGAGACCCAGTACTTC.

The V and J genes are TRBV19 and TRBJ2-7, with D maybe TRBD2 (7 bases). The CDR3 loop spans 15 amino acids. Germline CDR1 LNHDA, CDR2 SQIVND (reference sequence). Deletions cut 7 bases from V and 3 bases from J, with 19 bases between. CDR3 in DNA: TGTGCCAGTACTCAACAAAGGGGGGGGAGCTACGAGCAGTACTTC. Its protein product is CASTQQRGGSYEQYF.

The J gene is TRBJ2-1, the V gene TRBV6-1; 7 bases fit TRBD1. V was pared by 0 bases and J by 3 bases, with 11 bases of the junction left unmatched. The CDR3 is 18 residues long. The V gene's germline CDR1 is MNHNS and CDR2 SASEGT. CDR3 nucleotide sequence: TGTGCCAGCAGTGAAGCGTTTCCGGGACAGACACTCTACAATGAGCAGTTCTTC. Translating it yields CASSEAFPGQTLYNEQFF.

The rearrangement links TRBV2 to TRBJ2-5; 7 positions agree with TRBD2. The germline gives CDR1 SNHLY, CDR2 FYNNEI. CDR3 length: 14 amino acids. V was pared by 5 bases and J by 5 bases, with 8 bases of the junction left unmatched. CDR3 nucleotide sequence: TGTGCCAGCAGTCCCGGACTAGGCGGGGAGACCCAGTACTTC. It specifies CASSPGLGGETQYF.

The chain recombines TRBV18 with TRBJ1-2; no clear D gene. The ends were cut back, 2 bases at V and 2 bases at J, with 6 bases in the middle. Germline CDR1 reads KGHSH; CDR2 reads LQKENI. The CDR3 sequence is 13 residues long. CDR3 in DNA: TGTGCCAGCTCACCAGAGGGAAACTATGGCTACACCTTC. Translated: CASSPEGNYGYTF.

The chain combines TRBV7-9 with TRBJ1-1, with D possibly being TRBD1 (5 bases). This CDR3 has 14 amino acids. Trimming shortened V by 7 bases and J by 8 bases, and 20 bases separated the two germline ends. The germline V gene encodes CDR1 SEHNR and CDR2 FQNEAQ (reference sequence). DNA for the CDR3: TGTGCCAGCACCTCCGTGGGGCGTGCTCCCGAAGCTTTCTTT. This translates into CASTSVGRAPEAFF.

V usage is TRBV19 and J usage is TRBJ1-2; D unclear. The CDR3 totals 14 residues. V lost 2 bases and J lost 4, with 11 bases in between. Germline V gene lookup returns CDR1 LNHDA and CDR2 SQIVND (reference sequence). The CDR3 here is CASSIPDFGYGYTF. The DNA for the CDR3 is TGTGCCAGTAGTATACCCGATTTCGGCTATGGCTACACCTTC.

The rearrangement links TRBV2 to TRBJ2-7, with a weak D call TRBD2 (5 bases). The germline CDR1 and CDR2 sequences are SNHLY and FYNNEI. This CDR3 spans 14 amino acids. Trimming took 6 bases from V and 6 from J, leaving 18 bases between them. CDR3 residues: CASSPSRTFLEQYF. The CDR3 nucleotides are TGTGCCAGCAGCCCTTCCAGGACTTTTCTCGAGCAGTACTTC.

V usage is TRBV11-2 and J usage is TRBJ2-3; no clear D gene. In germline, CDR1 is SGHAT, CDR2 FQNNGV. The V gene lost 6 bases and the J gene lost 6 bases, with 7 bases spanning the gap. The CDR3 is 11 amino acids. CDR3 nucleotide sequence: TGTGCCAGCAGTTACCGGGATACGCAGTATTTT. Translating gives CASSYRDTQYF.

The chain carries TRBV19 and TRBJ1-1, with no clear D. The CDR3 is made up of 13 amino acids. Looked up from germline, CDR1 is LNHDA and CDR2 is SQIVND (reference sequence). V shed 6 bases and J shed 0 bases, with 8 bases lying between them. This CDR3 is CASSRTLNTEAFF. DNA for the CDR3: TGTGCCAGTAGCCGGACGTTGAACACTGAAGCTTTCTTT.

Here the CDR3 reads CASSALTGKGGYTF. The CDR3 DNA follows: TGTGCCAGCAGCGCCTTGACAGGGAAGGGTGGCTACACCTTC. The genes are TRBV9 and TRBJ1-2, with TRBD1 identical over 7 bases. CDR3 length: 14 residues. Germline CDR1 is SGDLS and CDR2 is YYNGEE. The J segment lost 7 bases and the V segment lost 3 bases, leaving 9 bases of the junction unmatched.